This T cell receptor (beta chain) is drawn from a study of cytomegalovirus exposure and HLA in healthy donors. This PCR relied on a set of 60 Vbeta primers and 13 Jbeta primers. Clones were sequenced by immunoSEQ multiplex PCR, and TCRdb holds only the in-frame ones, with some missing. The sample lists some 180,000 clones, around 77% seen once, with 1.5% to 2% in the top ten. Germline V gene lookup returns CDR1 SGHTA and CDR2 FQGTGA. V was clipped by 6 bases and J by 6 bases, with 18 bases between them. CDR3 size: 14 residues. The clonotype comes from a woman aged 25 to 39 in good health and CMV-seronegative. Input material: PBMCs. The gene calls are TRBV7-3 and TRBJ2-7; a weak D match, TRBD1 (7 bases). The CDR3 loop reads CASSLRDSSIEQYF. Here the CDR3 DNA reads TGTGCCAGCAGTTTGCGGGACAGCTCGATCGAGCAGTACTTC.